These T cell receptor beta chains were read from a single sample in a study of blood T cells in healthy people across ages. Using its own MiXCR run on the 5' RACE reads, TCRdb lists one record per CDR3 protein. Here the sample spans around 800,000 distinct CDR3 sequences, 53% being singletons. Sequencing input: blood. The receptors were gathered from a man of 80 years or more in good health. Both conserved end residues are part of each CDR3. D genes are given only for firm matches. The listing skips clone size in some rows; elsewhere it reads once, few, many or a size class.

CDR3nt | CDR3aa | d_gene | j_gene | v_gene | abundance
TGTGCCAGCAGTTGGGGGGAGGAGACTTACAATGAGCAGTTCTTC | CASSWGEETYNEQFF | . | TRBJ2-1 | TRBV3-1 | few
TGTGCCAGCAGCTTTGCCGAGGCCAGATACGCGTATTTT | CASSFAEARYAYF | . | TRBJ2-3 | TRBV12-1 | few
TGTGCCAGCAGCTTAGTACGCTGGGCGGCGAATGAGCAGTTCTTC | CASSLVRWAANEQFF | . | TRBJ2-1 | TRBV7-8 | once
TGTGCCACCAGTGACCGGCCCGGGGCGCCCGTTGAGACCCAGTACTTC | CATSDRPGAPVETQYF | . | TRBJ2-5 | TRBV24-1 | once
TGTGCCATCAGTGAGCCCGGGACAGGGTCGTACGAGCAGTTCTTC | CAISEPGTGSYEQFF | TRBD1 | TRBJ2-1 | TRBV10-3 | .
TGCGCCAGCAGTGAGTCGACGGAGCCCCAGCATTTT | CASSESTEPQHF | . | TRBJ1-5 | TRBV10-1 | .
TGCAGTGCTACACAAATGGGGGCATCTAGTGAAAAACTGTTTTTT | CSATQMGASSEKLFF | . | TRBJ1-4 | TRBV20-1 | .
TGTGCCAGCGCCCGCCCGGGACAGGGAGGGAATGAGCAGTTCTTC | CASARPGQGGNEQFF | TRBD1 | TRBJ2-1 | TRBV7-9 | few
TGCAGTGCTAGAGATCCCCGCAGGGTGAAGGAGTATGGCTACACCTTC | CSARDPRRVKEYGYTF | . | TRBJ1-2 | TRBV20-1 | .
TGTGCCACCAGCGGGACCCCACCCGGGGGGACCAAAAACATTCAGTACTTC | CATSGTPPGGTKNIQYF | TRBD2 | TRBJ2-4 | TRBV27 | .
TGCAGTGCTAGTACTTCTCCCTTTACCTACAATGAGCAGTTCTTC | CSASTSPFTYNEQFF | . | TRBJ2-1 | TRBV20-1 | .
TGCAGCGTTGAACAGGGGGCGTCGGGGGGCTACACCTTC | CSVEQGASGGYTF | TRBD1 | TRBJ1-2 | TRBV29-1 | .
TGCAGCGCCGCGCCGTCTATGAACACTGAAGCTTTCTTT | CSAAPSMNTEAFF | . | TRBJ1-1 | TRBV29-1 | once
TGTGCCAGCAGCGTAGGAATTGGGGCCAACGTCCTGACTTTC | CASSVGIGANVLTF | . | TRBJ2-6 | TRBV9 | .
TGTGCCAGCATCCGGCCAGGGGGCGCATCGTCCTGCGACGAGCAGTACTTC | CASIRPGGASSCDEQYF | . | TRBJ2-7 | TRBV21-1 | .
TGTGCCAGCAGTGCCCTAGATAGGGCTACAGATACGCAGTATTTT | CASSALDRATDTQYF | . | TRBJ2-3 | TRBV12-3/TRBV12-4 | .
TGCAGTGCTAGAGAGGGGCAGGGACGCTACGAGCAGTACTTC | CSAREGQGRYEQYF | . | TRBJ2-7 | TRBV20-1 | .
TGCAGTGCTGGATCTCCAGGGTACGAGCAGTACTTC | CSAGSPGYEQYF | . | TRBJ2-7 | TRBV20-1 | .
TGTGCCACCGGGGGCACTGAAGCTTTCTTT | CATGGTEAFF | . | TRBJ1-1 | TRBV15 | few
TGTGCCAGCAGTTTCTCAGGGGTGGATCAGCCCCAGCATTTT | CASSFSGVDQPQHF | . | TRBJ1-5 | TRBV12-3/TRBV12-4 | .
TGTGCCACTGAAAACCGGGACAACGACTACACCTTC | CATENRDNDYTF | . | TRBJ1-2 | TRBV10-3 | few
TGTGCCATCAGTGAAGTCGGGAGGGGTTCAGATACGCAGTATTTT | CAISEVGRGSDTQYF | TRBD2 | TRBJ2-3 | TRBV10-3 | once
TGTGCCAGCAGTGGCCGTCAGGGGGTGGTCTACGAGCAGTACTTC | CASSGRQGVVYEQYF | TRBD1 | TRBJ2-7 | TRBV6-2/TRBV6-3 | .
TGTGCCACCAGTGACGTCCTAGCGGATAGCTCCCACAATGAGCAGTTCTTC | CATSDVLADSSHNEQFF | TRBD2 | TRBJ2-1 | TRBV24-1 | .